Sequencing of this T cell receptor beta chain was carried out in a study of glioma-infiltrating T cells. Looking at the study overall: Low-grade gliomas were grade II; glioblastomas were grade IV at initial diagnosis.

This CDR3 has 13 amino acids. Trimming at V came to 2 bases and at J to 5 bases, leaving 3 bases not matched to a gene. Germline V gene sequence: CDR1 MNHEY, CDR2 SMNVEV (reference sequence). This clonotype has ten or more counts. Amplification of TCR alpha and beta CDR3 regions from RNA used iRepertoire nested multiplex PCR. MiXCR, run by TCRdb on the multiplex PCR reads, gives a single entry per CDR3 protein. The repertoire includes 300,000 to 400,000 distinct CDR3 sequences, around 45% of them detected once, and around 13% sits in the top ten. The sequenced material came from glioma tissue, nonneoplastic brain tissue, or PBMCs (not recorded which). The chain combines TRBV27 with TRBJ2-7; 7 bases are a match to TRBD2. This receptor was obtained from a human donor with low-grade glioma or glioblastoma, undergoing nonglioma brain surgery, or in good health (not recorded which). CDR3 protein: CASSLREGDEQYF. In nucleotides, the CDR3 is TGTGCCAGCAGTTTAAGGGAGGGCGACGAGCAGTACTTC.